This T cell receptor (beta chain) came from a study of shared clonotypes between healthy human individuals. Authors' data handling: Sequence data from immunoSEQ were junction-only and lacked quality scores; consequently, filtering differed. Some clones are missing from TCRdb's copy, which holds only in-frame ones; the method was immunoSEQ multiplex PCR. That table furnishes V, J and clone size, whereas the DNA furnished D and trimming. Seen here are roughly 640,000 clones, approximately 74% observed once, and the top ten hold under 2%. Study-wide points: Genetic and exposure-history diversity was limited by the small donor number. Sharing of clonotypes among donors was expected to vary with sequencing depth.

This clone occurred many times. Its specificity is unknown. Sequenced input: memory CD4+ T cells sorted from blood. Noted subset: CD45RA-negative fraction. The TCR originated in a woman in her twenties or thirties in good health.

The chain's CDR3 is CASPTEGRSSEQFF. CDR3 nucleotides: TGTGCCAGCCCCACAGAGGGCCGGAGCAGTGAGCAGTTCTTC. The rearrangement uses TRBV2 and TRBJ2-1; weak D call: TRBD2 (5 bases). CDR1 is SNHLY, CDR2 FYNNEI, per germline. Trimming took 8 bases from V and 9 from J, leaving 20 bases between them. This CDR3 is built from 14 residues.